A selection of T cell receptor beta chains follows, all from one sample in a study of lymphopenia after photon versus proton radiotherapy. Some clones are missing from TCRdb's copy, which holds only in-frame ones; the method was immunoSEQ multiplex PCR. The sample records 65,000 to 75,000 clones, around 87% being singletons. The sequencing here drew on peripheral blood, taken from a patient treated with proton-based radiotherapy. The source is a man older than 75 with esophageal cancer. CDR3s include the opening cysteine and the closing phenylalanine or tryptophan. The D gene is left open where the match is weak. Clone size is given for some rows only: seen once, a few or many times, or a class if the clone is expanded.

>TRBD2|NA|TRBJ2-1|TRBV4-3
CASSQRTSGVYNEQFF
TGCGCCAGCAGCCAGAGGACTAGCGGGGTCTACAATGAGCAGTTCTTC
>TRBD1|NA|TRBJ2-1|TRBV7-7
CASSLTPTGAAYNEQFF
TGTGCCAGCAGCTTAACCCCGACAGGGGCAGCCTACAATGAGCAGTTCTTC
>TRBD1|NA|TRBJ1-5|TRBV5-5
CASSPTGSNQPQHF
TGTGCCAGCAGCCCGACAGGGAGCAATCAGCCCCAGCATTTT
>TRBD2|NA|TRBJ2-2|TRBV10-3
CAIRGLAENTGELFF
TGTGCCATCAGGGGACTAGCGGAAAACACCGGGGAGCTGTTTTTT
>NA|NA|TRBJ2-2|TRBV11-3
CASSLGSRANTGELFF
TGTGCCAGCAGCTTAGGATCCAGAGCGAACACCGGGGAGCTGTTTTTT
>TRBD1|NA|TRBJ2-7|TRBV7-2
CASSSGQDLYEQYF
TGTGCCAGCAGCTCCGGACAGGACCTGTACGAGCAGTACTTC
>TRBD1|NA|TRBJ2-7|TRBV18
CASSLGGHYEQYF
TGTGCCAGCTCATTAGGGGGCCACTACGAGCAGTACTTC
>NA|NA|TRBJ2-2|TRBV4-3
CASSQVFTGELFF
TGCGCCAGCAGCCAGGTATTCACCGGGGAGCTGTTTTTT
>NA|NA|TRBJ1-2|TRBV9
CASSGAFGRADGYTF
TGTGCCAGCAGCGGAGCTTTTGGCAGGGCAGATGGCTACACCTTC
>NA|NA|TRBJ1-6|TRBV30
CAWSGDPAGNSPLHF
TGTGCCTGGAGTGGGGATCCGGCAGGGAATTCACCCCTCCACTTT
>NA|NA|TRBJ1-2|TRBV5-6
CASSPSGFNYGYTF
TGTGCCAGCAGCCCCTCAGGCTTCAACTATGGCTACACCTTC
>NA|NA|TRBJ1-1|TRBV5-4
CASSYTTANTEAFF
TGTGCCAGCAGCTATACGACGGCGAACACTGAAGCTTTCTTT
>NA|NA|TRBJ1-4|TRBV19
CASSISRQENEKLFF
TGTGCCAGTAGTATATCACGGCAGGAGAATGAAAAACTGTTTTTT
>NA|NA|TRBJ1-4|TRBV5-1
CASSSEGQGTNEKLFF
TGCGCCAGCAGCTCCGAAGGTCAGGGAACTAATGAAAAACTGTTTTTT
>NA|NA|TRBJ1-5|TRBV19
CASSATVNSNQPQHF
TGTGCCAGTAGCGCGACAGTTAATAGCAATCAGCCCCAGCATTTT
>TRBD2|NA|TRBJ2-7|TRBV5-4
CASSVISGGADYEQYF
TGTGCCAGCAGCGTAATTAGCGGGGGGGCGGACTACGAGCAGTACTTC
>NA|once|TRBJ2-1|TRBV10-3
CAVNRESGEQFF
TGTGCCGTGAACAGGGAATCGGGAGAGCAGTTCTTC
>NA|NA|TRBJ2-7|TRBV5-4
CASSLGGFSYEQYF
TGTGCCAGCAGCTTGGGAGGGTTTTCCTACGAGCAGTACTTC
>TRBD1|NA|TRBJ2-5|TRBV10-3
CAISPGTGVQETQYF
TGTGCCATCAGTCCCGGGACAGGGGTCCAAGAGACCCAGTACTTC
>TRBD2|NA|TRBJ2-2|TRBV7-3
CASSQGTSGSDTGELFF
TGTGCCAGCAGCCAGGGGACTAGCGGGAGTGACACCGGGGAGCTGTTTTTT
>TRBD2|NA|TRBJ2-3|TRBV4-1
CASSQVAGSTDTQYF
TGCGCCAGCAGCCAAGTAGCGGGGAGCACAGATACGCAGTATTTT
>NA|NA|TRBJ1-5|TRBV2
CASKGGNSNQPQHF
TGTGCCAGCAAGGGGGGAAATAGCAATCAGCCCCAGCATTTT